Shown below are 5 T cell receptor beta chains from a single sample sequenced in a study of vaccination and CD4 T cells after COVID-19. Time point noted: late sampling 161 to 241 days after vaccination in a few convalescent patients. Treatment indicated: approximately 10-day PBMC culture with coronavirus spike peptide pools or control peptides (ViraFEST assay). These TCRs are of unknown antigen specificity. Oncomine TCR Beta short-read sequencing was applied to DNA from cultured CD4+ T cells. TCRdb ran MiXCR on the PCR reads and lists one entry per CDR3 protein. The sample lists approximately 21,000 distinct CDR3 sequences, roughly two fifths occurring once. The specimen comprised CD4+ T cells from blood, cultured in vitro, sampled about 7 months after SARS-CoV-2 vaccination. The source is a human donor who had recovered from COVID-19.

V usage is TRBV5-4 and J usage is TRBJ1-3; D is possibly TRBD1 (5 bases). This CDR3 contains 15 residues. Germline V gene sequence: CDR1 SGHNT, CDR2 YYREEE (reference sequence). The V end was cut by 4 bases, the J end by 4 bases, with 15 bases between. The CDR3 protein is CASSIGTAPGNTIYF. CDR3 DNA sequence: TGTGCCAGCAGCATTGGGACGGCGCCAGGAAACACCATATATTTT.

This chain uses TRBV6-1 with TRBJ1-2, with D perhaps matching TRBD1 (5 bases). V was clipped by 8 bases and J by 0 bases, with 13 bases between them. The CDR3 totals 14 residues. Germline V gene data show CDR1 as MNHNS and CDR2 as SASEGT. CDR3 DNA sequence: TGTGCCAGCCGCCCGGGACCAGCTAACTATGGCTACACCTTC. Translating it yields CASRPGPANYGYTF.

The table lists this clonotype with a few counts. The J gene is TRBJ2-7, the V gene TRBV20-1, with D perhaps matching TRBD2 (6 bases). The V and J ends lost 7 bases and 2 bases respectively, with 18 bases between them. Germline V lookup: CDR1 DFQATT, CDR2 SNEGSKA (reference sequence). This CDR3 has 14 amino acids. The DNA for the CDR3 is TGCAGTGGGACGGCGGGATCAAGTCCCTACGAGCAGTACTTC. Encoded protein: CSGTAGSSPYEQYF.

This chain joins TRBV7-8 and TRBJ2-5; D ambiguous. Between the trimmed V and J ends, which lost 5 bases and 2 bases, there was a span of 12 bases. CDR3 length: 14 residues. In germline, CDR1 is SGHVS, CDR2 FQNEAQ. The CDR3 protein is CASSERRNQETQYF. CDR3 DNA sequence: TGTGCCAGCAGCGAACGACGGAATCAAGAGACCCAGTACTTC.

The chain couples TRBV20-1 to TRBJ2-3; 9 bases line up with TRBD2. The CDR3 spans 17 residues. Looked up from germline, CDR1 is DFQATT and CDR2 is SNEGSKA (reference sequence). Trimming took 3 bases from V and 3 from J; bases not matched to a gene: 13. The CDR3 coding sequence is TGCAGTGCTAGCGCCGCTAGCGGGGACACCTCTACAGATACGCAGTATTTT. Translated, it gives CSASAASGDTSTDTQYF.